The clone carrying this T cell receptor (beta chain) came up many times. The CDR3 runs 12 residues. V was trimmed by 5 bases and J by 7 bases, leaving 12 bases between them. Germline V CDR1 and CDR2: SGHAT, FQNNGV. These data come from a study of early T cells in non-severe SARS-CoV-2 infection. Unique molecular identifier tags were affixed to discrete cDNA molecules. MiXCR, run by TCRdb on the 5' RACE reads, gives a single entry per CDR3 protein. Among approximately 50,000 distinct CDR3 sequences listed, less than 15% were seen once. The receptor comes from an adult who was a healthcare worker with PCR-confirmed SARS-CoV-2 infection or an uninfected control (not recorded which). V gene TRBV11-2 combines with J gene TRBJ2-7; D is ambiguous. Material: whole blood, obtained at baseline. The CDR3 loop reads CASSPTVREQYF. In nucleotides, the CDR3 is TGTGCCAGCAGCCCCACCGTCCGGGAGCAGTACTTC.